These 30 T cell receptor beta chains share one sample of origin, sequenced in a study of T cell repertoires in cytomegalovirus infection (dated by TCRdb to 2018 to 2020). Sequencer: Illumina HiSeq 1500. Using fastp trimming at Q25 and MiXCR clonotype assembly, TCRdb reanalyzed the public sequencing data and kept in-frame beta chains. Rows with one shared CDR3 protein collapse into an entry with the most common genes and DNA. Across this sample there are under 150,000 distinct CDR3 sequences, with 8% to 9% seen only once. Jointly, the top ten make up about a tenth of the sample. Sequenced input: PBMCs. All receptors derive from a human donor in good health (CMV status not recorded). Some clones in this sample may be carry-over from other donors' samples.

This clonotype occurred many times. The rearrangement links TRBV20-1 to TRBJ1-5; D uncertain. This CDR3 spans 15 amino acids. Germline V gives CDR1 DFQATT, CDR2 SNEGSKA (reference sequence). The ends were cut back, 3 bases at V and 5 bases at J, with 17 bases in the middle. The CDR3 sequence is CSASEDARDHQPQHF. The CDR3 bases are TGCAGTGCTAGCGAGGACGCACGGGATCATCAGCCCCAGCATTTT.

This clonotype was seen a handful of times. The rearrangement links TRBV29-1 to TRBJ2-2; possible D gene TRBD2, 6 bases. Germline V gene lookup returns CDR1 SQVTM and CDR2 ANQGSEA. Trimming pared 7 bases from V and 3 bases from J, leaving 9 bases between. The CDR3 runs to 12 residues. For the CDR3, the DNA is TGCAGCGGCGGGGACGACACCGGGGAGCTGTTTTTT. This gives the protein CSGGDDTGELFF.

This clonotype was detected ten times or more. The V and J genes are TRBV7-7 and TRBJ2-7; no clear D gene. CDR1 and CDR2 (germline): SSHAT, FNYEAQ (reference sequence). This CDR3 contains 10 residues. Trimming shortened V by 8 bases and J by 6 bases, and 8 bases separated the two germline ends. The CDR3 loop is CASCLCEQYF. CDR3 bases: TGTGCCAGCTGCCTCTGCGAGCAGTACTTC.

In DNA, the CDR3 is TGTGCCAGCAATTCCGGGGGACGAGCTGAAGCTTTCTTT. This translates into CASNSGGRAEAFF. The rearrangement joins TRBV28 to TRBJ1-1; weak D call: TRBD1 (5 bases). The CDR3 is 13 residues long. Trimming shortened V by 7 bases and J by 6 bases, and 15 bases separated the two germline ends. Germline values: CDR1 MDHEN, CDR2 SYDVKM.

This chain joins TRBV2 and TRBJ2-3; 9 bases fit TRBD2. V lost 3 bases, J lost 3 bases, and 7 bases stayed unmatched. The CDR3 runs to 16 residues. Germline V gene data show CDR1 as SNHLY and CDR2 as FYNNEI. The CDR3 sequence: CASSDVAGGLTDTQYF. As DNA, the CDR3 is TGTGCCAGCAGTGATGTTGCGGGGGGGCTAACAGATACGCAGTATTTT.

This clonotype has just a few counts. The chain employs TRBV18 and TRBJ1-6; D remains ambiguous. The CDR3 covers 14 residues. Germline V gene sequence: CDR1 KGHSH, CDR2 LQKENI. The V end was cut by 9 bases, the J end by 0 bases, with 9 bases between. The DNA for the CDR3 is TGTGCCAGTGCGAGGGACTCCTATAATTCACCCCTCCACTTT. The encoded protein is CASARDSYNSPLHF.

V is TRBV5-1 and J is TRBJ1-1; 7 nucleotides line up with TRBD1. Per germline, CDR1 SGHRS and CDR2 YFSETQ. The ends lost 0 bases at V and 5 bases at J; junction bases unmatched: 4. The CDR3 loop spans 14 amino acids. The CDR3 spells CASSLVQGETEAFF. As DNA, the CDR3 is TGCGCCAGCAGCTTGGTCCAGGGGGAAACTGAAGCTTTCTTT.

As to this clonotype: The CDR3 end shows no conserved phenylalanine or tryptophan, and so a read error is likely. The V and J genes are TRBV2 and TRBJ1-2; 8 bases line up with TRBD1. CDR3 length equals 14 residues. The germline gives CDR1 SNHLY, CDR2 FYNNEI. The V and J ends lost 4 bases and 3 bases, in that order; junction bases with no gene match: 4. The DNA for the CDR3 is TGTGCCAGCAGTGCCGACAGGGGCTACTATGGCTACACCCTC. Protein sequence: CASSADRGYYGYTL.

This clonotype was observed at least ten times. J is TRBJ1-1 and V is TRBV2, with D tentatively TRBD1 (5 bases). This CDR3 is built from 13 residues. V lost 3 bases, J lost 5 bases, and 10 bases lay in between. Germline-derived CDR1 and CDR2 are SNHLY and FYNNEI. In nucleotides, the CDR3 is TGTGCCAGCAGTGATCAGGGTTCAACTGAAGCTTTCTTT. It encodes CASSDQGSTEAFF.

This clonotype has a count of ten or more. The V and J genes are TRBV28 and TRBJ1-6; D is ambiguous. The CDR3 consists of 14 residues. V gave up 2 bases and J gave up 14 bases, with 16 bases separating them. Germline V gives CDR1 MDHEN, CDR2 SYDVKM. The CDR3 region is CASSLLRPGATLHF. CDR3 DNA: TGTGCCAGCAGTTTACTAAGGCCGGGCGCGACCCTCCACTTT.

The gene calls are TRBV5-6 and TRBJ2-7; the D gene is possibly TRBD1 (5 bases). V shed 0 bases and J shed 3 bases, with 10 bases lying between them. This CDR3 comprises 14 residues. Germline V gives CDR1 SGHDT, CDR2 YYEEEE. The CDR3: CASSLGQQLYEQYF. The DNA for the CDR3 is TGTGCCAGCAGCTTGGGACAGCAACTCTACGAGCAGTACTTC. Full variable domain (outside the CDR3, taken from reference TRBV5-6 and TRBJ2-7): DAGVTQSPTHLIKTRGQQVTLRCSPKSGHDTVSWYQQALGQGPQFIFQYYEEEERQRGNFPDRFSGHQFPNYSSELNVNALLLGDSALYLCASSLGQQLYEQYFGPGTRLTVT.

V usage is TRBV15 and J usage is TRBJ2-3; D remains unclear. Germline CDR1 reads LNHNV; CDR2 reads YYDKDF (reference sequence). This CDR3 is 17 amino acids long. The V and J ends lost 3 bases and 0 bases respectively, with 16 bases between them. The CDR3 coding sequence is TGTGCCACCAGCAGCCGGATCTCAGTGCCTAGCACAGATACGCAGTATTTT. This gives the protein CATSSRISVPSTDTQYF.

This clonotype was observed many times. The CDR3 spells CSVEGTGADYEQYF. CDR3 DNA: TGCAGCGTTGAAGGGACAGGGGCCGACTACGAGCAGTACTTC. This rearrangement joins TRBV29-1 to TRBJ2-7, with 9 bases matching TRBD1. From germline, CDR1 is SQVTM and CDR2 ANQGSEA. The V gene end was trimmed by 1 base and the J gene end by 3 bases; junction bases not matched to a gene: 4. CDR3 length: 14 residues.

The chain recombines TRBV11-2 with TRBJ2-5, with 10 nucleotides matching TRBD2. The trim removed 4 bases at V and 0 bases at J, leaving 11 bases unmatched. The germline V gene has CDR1 SGHAT and CDR2 FQNNGV. The CDR3 length is 18 residues. The CDR3 DNA follows: TGTGCCAGCAGCTCCGGGTCTAGCGGGGGCCTAAACCAAGAGACCCAGTACTTC. Translated, it gives CASSSGSSGGLNQETQYF.

In this sample, this clonotype turned up many times. V usage is TRBV7-2 and J usage is TRBJ2-7; a weak D match, TRBD1 (6 bases). Germline V gene sequence: CDR1 SGHTA, CDR2 FQGNSA. Trimming removed 4 bases at V and 0 bases at J, with 13 bases between. The CDR3 is 15 amino acids. The CDR3: CASSYLGGGSYEQYF. CDR3 DNA sequence: TGTGCCAGCAGCTACCTAGGGGGTGGCTCCTACGAGCAGTACTTC.

In this sample, this clonotype turned up many times. This chain uses TRBV19 with TRBJ1-5; perhaps TRBD1 as D (5 bases). There are 17 residues in the CDR3. V was shortened by 6 bases and J by 0 bases, with 18 bases between the two germline ends. Germline V gene data show CDR1 as LNHDA and CDR2 as SQIVND (reference sequence). The CDR3 sequence is CASRGTGILYSNQPQHF. The CDR3 region has the DNA TGTGCCAGTAGAGGGACGGGGATCCTCTATAGCAATCAGCCCCAGCATTTT.

This clonotype was seen a few times. The chain has TRBV5-1 and TRBJ2-2, with TRBD1 as a possible D gene (6 bases). Germline V CDR1 and CDR2: SGHRS, YFSETQ. This CDR3 has 13 residues. Trimming stripped 2 bases from V and 6 bases from J, with 8 bases between. In DNA, the CDR3 is TGCGCCAGCAGCTTAACAGGGTCCGGGGAGCTGTTTTTT. Amino acid sequence: CASSLTGSGELFF.

This clonotype has ten or more counts. The chain combines TRBV5-5 with TRBJ2-5; the match to TRBD1 covers 7 bases. Trimming removed 3 bases from V and 4 bases from J; junction bases left unmatched: 6. The germline CDR1 and CDR2 sequences are SGHKS and YYEKEE (reference sequence). This CDR3 spans 14 amino acids. For the CDR3, the DNA is TGTGCCAGCAGCTCGTCGACAGGGAGAGAGACCCAGTACTTC. It is translated as CASSSSTGRETQYF.

On this clonotype itself: Since a much larger clone is just one base distant, this may be a read error. In DNA, the CDR3 is TGTGCCAGCAGGTCAGGATTTATGAACACTGAAGCTTTCTTT. Translation: CASRSGFMNTEAFF. The chain employs TRBV7-2 and TRBJ1-1; D is ambiguous. V shed 6 bases and J shed 0 bases, with 11 bases lying between them. This CDR3 region has 14 residues. Germline CDR1 reads SGHTA; CDR2 reads FQGNSA.

This clonotype was observed a handful of times. The chain is built from TRBV29-1 and TRBJ1-2; D is unresolved. There are 12 residues in the CDR3. The ends were cut back, 4 bases at V and 2 bases at J, with 8 bases in the middle. Germline lookup yields CDR1 SQVTM and CDR2 ANQGSEA. In DNA, the CDR3 is TGCAGCGTTGTGAGCCAAAACTATGGCTACACCTTC. It is translated as CSVVSQNYGYTF.

V is TRBV5-4 and J is TRBJ1-6; D call uncertain. V lost 1 base and J lost 7, with 15 bases in between. There are 16 residues in the CDR3. Per the germline V gene, CDR1 is SGHNT and CDR2 is YYREEE (reference sequence). CDR3 region: CASSLKPAIKNSPLHF. In DNA, the CDR3 is TGTGCCAGCAGCTTGAAACCCGCAATCAAAAATTCACCCCTCCACTTT.

This clonotype was recorded many times. The chain uses TRBV14 and TRBJ1-6; weak D call: TRBD1 (6 bases). V shed 4 bases and J shed 7 bases, with 11 bases lying between them. Germline loops: CDR1 SGHDN, CDR2 FVKESK. The CDR3 is made up of 14 amino acids. CDR3: CASSPTGWNSPLHF. CDR3 sequence (DNA): TGTGCCAGCAGCCCCACAGGGTGGAATTCACCCCTCCACTTT.

This clonotype was found many times. CDR3 bases: TGTGCCAGCAGAGGTACCTGGACAGGGTACACAGATACGCAGTATTTT. Translating it yields CASRGTWTGYTDTQYF. The chain uses TRBV5-4 and TRBJ2-3, with 8 positions matching TRBD1. The CDR3 extends over 16 amino acids. Per germline, CDR1 SGHNT and CDR2 YYREEE (reference sequence). The V and J ends lost 5 bases and 2 bases, in that order; junction bases with no gene match: 10.

This clonotype came up many times. The chain recombines TRBV2 with TRBJ1-6; 9 bases align to TRBD1. V dropped 8 bases and J dropped 7; count of bases not matched to a gene: 3. The CDR3 contains 13 residues. Germline V lookup: CDR1 SNHLY, CDR2 FYNNEI. In nucleotides, the CDR3 is TGTGCCAGCGGGACAGGGAGAAATTCACCCCTCCACTTT. This sequence encodes CASGTGRNSPLHF.

This clonotype was detected ten times or more. Without the conserved terminal phenylalanine or tryptophan, this CDR3 likely stems from a read error. No DNA is shown, since the ends of the CDR3 on it are uncertain; the CDR3 is the one TCRdb lists. The V and J genes are TRBV19 and TRBJ2-4; the D call TRBD2 from the table was never checked on the DNA. The germline V gene encodes CDR1 LNHDA and CDR2 SQIVND (reference sequence). The CDR3 has 9 residues if both end residues are counted. The CDR3 loop reads CASSPPEGI.

There are many counts of this clonotype. V and J are TRBV29-1 and TRBJ2-7; D is possibly TRBD1 (5 bases). Germline values: CDR1 SQVTM, CDR2 ANQGSEA. This CDR3 spans 12 amino acids. The germline V and J ends were trimmed by 4 bases and 3 bases, with 10 bases remaining between them. The CDR3 reads CSVGQGNYEQYF. Written as DNA, the CDR3 is TGCAGCGTTGGCCAGGGAAACTACGAGCAGTACTTC.

The table lists this clonotype with many counts. The V and J genes are TRBV27 and TRBJ2-1, with a weak D call TRBD2 (5 bases). This CDR3 region has 13 residues. From germline, CDR1 is MNHEY and CDR2 SMNVEV (reference sequence). In DNA, the CDR3 is TGTCACTCCTTGGGAGTACCAATCGATGAGCAGTTCTTC. Translating it yields CHSLGVPIDEQFF.

This clonotype came up many times. J is TRBJ1-1 and V is TRBV2; D is unresolved. This CDR3 spans 14 amino acids. From germline, CDR1 is SNHLY and CDR2 FYNNEI. Trimming removed 6 bases at V and 2 bases at J, with 13 bases between. CDR3 sequence reads: CASSVVTVNTEAFF. The CDR3 DNA reads TGTGCCAGCAGCGTTGTTACAGTCAACACTGAAGCTTTCTTT.

For the CDR3, the DNA is TGCAGTGCTAGATTGGTGGACAGCTCCTACGAGCAGTACTTC. Encoded protein: CSARLVDSSYEQYF. The V and J genes are TRBV20-1 and TRBJ2-7; weak D call: TRBD1 (6 bases). Trimming shortened V by 2 bases and J by 0 bases, and 11 bases separated the two germline ends. CDR3 length: 14 residues. CDR1 DFQATT and CDR2 SNEGSKA come from the germline V gene (reference sequence).

This clonotype was seen repeatedly, ten times or more. The chain combines TRBV5-4 with TRBJ2-5; D may be TRBD2 (6 bases). The V gene's germline CDR1 is SGHNT and CDR2 YYREEE (reference sequence). CDR3 length: 14 residues. Trimming took 3 bases from V and 0 from J, leaving 9 bases between them. In nucleotides, the CDR3 is TGTGCCAGCAGCTCCCGGGGGAACCAAGAGACCCAGTACTTC. Translation gives CASSSRGNQETQYF.